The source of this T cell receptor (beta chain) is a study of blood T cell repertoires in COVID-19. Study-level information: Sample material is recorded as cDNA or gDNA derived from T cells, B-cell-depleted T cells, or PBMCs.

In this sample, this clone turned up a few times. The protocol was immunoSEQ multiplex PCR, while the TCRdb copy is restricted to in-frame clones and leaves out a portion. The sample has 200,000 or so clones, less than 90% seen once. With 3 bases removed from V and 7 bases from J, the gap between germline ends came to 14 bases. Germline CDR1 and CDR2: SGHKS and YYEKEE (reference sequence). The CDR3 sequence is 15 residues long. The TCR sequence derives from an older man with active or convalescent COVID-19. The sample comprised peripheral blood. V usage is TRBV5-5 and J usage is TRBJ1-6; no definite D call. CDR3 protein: CASSSPGDINSPLHF. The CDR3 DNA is TGTGCCAGCAGCTCGCCCGGGGATATAAATTCACCCCTCCACTTT.